This passage covers 5 T cell receptor beta chains from one sample sequenced in a study of blood T cell repertoires in COVID-19. Assay: immunoSEQ multiplex PCR; the TCRdb copy retains only in-frame clones and omits some. The data show about 170,000 clones, less than 90% seen once. The specimen sequenced was PBMCs or T cells enriched from blood (not recorded which). These receptors were obtained from a woman between 45 and 60 years old who had recovered from COVID-19.

The V gene is TRBV19, the J gene TRBJ2-1; 8 positions agree with TRBD1. The CDR3 runs to 17 residues. Trimming removed 7 bases from V and 0 bases from J; junction bases left unmatched: 11. The germline V gene has CDR1 LNHDA and CDR2 SQIVND (reference sequence). The CDR3 spells CASNPGQGPISYNEQFF. The CDR3 bases are TGTGCCAGTAACCCCGGACAGGGCCCCATCTCCTACAATGAGCAGTTCTTC. The complete variable domain, with remaining parts taken from reference TRBV19 and TRBJ2-1, reads DGGITQSPKYLFRKEGQNVTLSCEQNLNHDAMYWYRQDPGQGLRLIYYSQIVNDFQKGDIAEGYSVSREKKESFPLTVTSAQKNPTAFYLCASNPGQGPISYNEQFFGPGTRLTVL.

The rearrangement joins TRBV29-1 to TRBJ1-6; the match to TRBD1 covers 9 bases. The CDR3 loop spans 14 amino acids. The germline CDR1 and CDR2 sequences are SQVTM and ANQGSEA. Losses at the gene ends were 6 bases for V and 10 bases for J; bases not matched to a gene: 10. CDR3: CSVTWDRVGSPLHF. DNA of the CDR3: TGCAGCGTCACCTGGGACAGGGTGGGCTCACCCCTCCACTTT.

The chain combines TRBV11-2 with TRBJ2-4; 8 nucleotides agree with TRBD1. V lost 1 base to trimming and J lost 8 bases; unmatched junction nucleotides: 10. Germline lookup yields CDR1 SGHAT and CDR2 FQNNGV. This CDR3 has 16 residues. The CDR3 loop is CASSLVIQGAFDIQYF. CDR3 DNA: TGTGCCAGCAGCTTAGTTATCCAGGGGGCGTTTGACATTCAGTACTTC.

The chain employs TRBV15 and TRBJ2-2; D remains ambiguous. This CDR3 has 13 amino acids. Germline assignment: CDR1 LNHNV and CDR2 YYDKDF (reference sequence). V was trimmed by 8 bases and J by 4 bases, leaving 11 bases between them. The CDR3, as DNA: TGTGCCACCGGAATGGGCTTCACCGGGGAGCTGTTTTTT. Translating it yields CATGMGFTGELFF. Drawing the rest from reference TRBV15 and TRBJ2-2, the complete variable domain is DAMVIQNPRYQVTQFGKPVTLSCSQTLNHNVMYWYQQKSSQAPKLLFHYYDKDFNNEADTPDNFQSRRPNTSFCFLDIRSPGLGDTAMYLCATGMGFTGELFFGEGSRLTVL.

The rearrangement uses TRBV4-1 and TRBJ2-2; D remains ambiguous. The CDR3 length is 14 residues. The V gene lost 1 base and the J gene lost 2 bases, with 5 bases spanning the gap. Germline CDR1 reads MGHRA; CDR2 reads YSYEKL. CDR3 sequence (DNA): TGCGCCAGCAGCCAAGGGCCCAACACCGGGGAGCTGTTTTTT. Translated: CASSQGPNTGELFF.